The 13 T cell receptor beta chains reported below all come from one sample, sequenced in a study of blood T cells in healthy people across ages. Primed by a sample-barcoded 5' primer and a J-beta primer mix, a second PCR proceeded for about 6 to 12 cycles. A single record per CDR3 protein comes from TCRdb applying MiXCR to the 5' RACE reads. The sample holds about 650,000 distinct CDR3 sequences, about 30% seen once. What was sequenced was blood. These receptors were collected from a woman of 80 years or more in good health.

This clonotype appeared many times. The chain combines TRBV20-1 with TRBJ1-5; D gene unclear. V lost 1 base, J lost 0 bases, and 13 bases lay in between. CDR3 length equals 16 residues. CDR1 DFQATT and CDR2 SNEGSKA come from the germline V gene (reference sequence). The CDR3, as DNA: TGCAGTGCTAGAGGCCCGGGCCCGAATAGCAATCAGCCCCAGCATTTT. This gives the protein CSARGPGPNSNQPQHF.

This clonotype was recorded at least ten times. This sequence joins TRBV6-6 and TRBJ1-2, with a weak D call TRBD1 (6 bases). The CDR3 covers 14 residues. Germline-derived CDR1 and CDR2 are MNHNY and SVGAGI (reference sequence). V was trimmed by 11 bases and J by 2 bases, leaving 18 bases between them. CDR3 protein: CASSPGGANYGYTF. CDR3 nucleotide sequence: TGTGCCTCCTCCCCGGGGGGGGCCAACTATGGCTACACCTTC.

The CDR3 protein is CAWAPEGLAGAEQYF. CDR3 DNA: TGTGCCTGGGCGCCCGAGGGACTAGCGGGGGCAGAGCAGTACTTC. The rearrangement links TRBV30 to TRBJ2-7; 14 bases are a match to TRBD2. Germline trimming cut 5 bases from V and 7 bases from J; bases unmatched to any gene: 10. This CDR3 comprises 15 residues. Germline CDR1 reads GTSNPN; CDR2 reads SVGIG (reference sequence).

V usage is TRBV10-3 and J usage is TRBJ1-6, with D perhaps TRBD1 (5 bases). The V gene's germline CDR1 is ENHRY and CDR2 SYGVKD. The CDR3 covers 13 residues. The V end was cut by 4 bases, the J end by 9 bases, with 10 bases between. CDR3 DNA sequence: TGTGCCATCAGTGGGGGGAAGGGTTCACCCCTCCACTTT. Translating gives CAISGGKGSPLHF.

Regarding this clonotype: A clone one base away is much larger, so this may be a read error. V and J are TRBV30 and TRBJ1-2, with 10 bases identical to TRBD1. CDR1 and CDR2 (germline): GTSNPN, SVGIG (reference sequence). V lost 1 base to trimming and J lost 8 bases; unmatched junction nucleotides: 7. This CDR3 is built from 14 residues. The CDR3 loop reads CAWSEGQGGAGYTF. The DNA for the CDR3 is TGTGCCTGGAGTGAAGGACAGGGGGGTGCCGGCTACACCTTC.

Turning to this clonotype: This may come from a read error, since a much larger clone is one base off. V and J are TRBV28 and TRBJ1-2, with TRBD1 matching over 7 bases. The CDR3 sequence is 13 residues long. Germline V CDR1 and CDR2: MDHEN, SYDVKM. The chain's CDR3 is CASSPDRVYGYIF. The CDR3, as DNA: TGTGCCAGCAGTCCCGACAGGGTCTATGGCTACATCTTC.

This clonotype came up many times. The chain has TRBV12-3 or TRBV12-4 and TRBJ1-5, with 10 bases matching TRBD1. The CDR3 runs 18 residues. V lost 3 bases to trimming and J lost 4 bases; unmatched junction nucleotides: 12. The CDR3 loop is CASSLSGRWTGGNQPQHF. As DNA, the CDR3 is TGTGCCAGCAGTTTGAGCGGACGCTGGACAGGGGGTAATCAGCCCCAGCATTTT.

This clonotype has a count of ten or more. One junction end disagrees with the germline gene, perhaps due to a read error. This chain joins TRBV5-1 and TRBJ2-5, with D unclear. The germline V gene encodes CDR1 SGHRS and CDR2 YFSETQ. This CDR3 comprises 12 residues. CDR3 in DNA: TGCGCCAGCAGCTTTAGGTCGGAGATCCAGTACTTC. Protein sequence: CASSFRSEIQYF.

This clonotype was seen repeatedly, ten times or more. V is TRBV20-1 and J is TRBJ2-5; D unclear. Germline V CDR1 and CDR2: DFQATT, SNEGSKA (reference sequence). The CDR3 sequence is 13 residues long. V was cut by 3 bases and J by 5 bases, with 13 bases left in between. CDR3 bases: TGCAGTGCTAGTTCGGACCTGGGCGAGACCCAGTACTTC. Translating gives CSASSDLGETQYF.

This clonotype was recorded at least ten times. The genes are TRBV7-2 and TRBJ1-4; D call uncertain. The CDR3 totals 16 residues. V dropped 4 bases and J dropped 2 bases, with 14 bases sitting between them. Germline CDR1 is SGHTA and CDR2 is FQGNSA. In DNA form, the CDR3 reads TGTGCCAGCAGCTCAGCTTTTCGGAGCACTAATGAAAAACTGTTTTTT. It specifies CASSSAFRSTNEKLFF.

This clonotype came up many times. The V and J genes are TRBV20-1 and TRBJ1-5, with D uncertain. The CDR3 spans 17 residues. Trimming removed 0 bases from V and 0 bases from J, with 15 bases in between. Germline CDR1 DFQATT, CDR2 SNEGSKA (reference sequence). The DNA for the CDR3 is TGCAGTGCTAGAGATCGAACGGTTAACCTTAGCAATCAGCCCCAGCATTTT. Its protein is CSARDRTVNLSNQPQHF.

This clonotype was counted only a few times. The chain couples TRBV6-6 to TRBJ2-3; D is possibly TRBD1 or TRBD2 (6 bases each). CDR1 MNHNY and CDR2 SVGAGI come from the germline V gene (reference sequence). Trimming cost V 5 bases and J 6 bases, with 15 bases left between them. The CDR3 is 14 residues long. The CDR3 DNA sequence: TGTGCCAGCAGTGATTGGGGGGCCGGTGATACGCAGTATTTT. This codes for CASSDWGAGDTQYF.

This chain connects TRBV9 to TRBJ2-1; 11 bases are shared with TRBD1. Germline V gene data show CDR1 as SGDLS and CDR2 as YYNGEE. Trimming removed 3 bases from V and 2 bases from J; junction bases left unmatched: 7. The CDR3 spans 17 residues. The CDR3 is CASSADPGQGAYNEQFF. In nucleotides, the CDR3 is TGTGCCAGCAGCGCAGATCCGGGACAGGGGGCCTACAATGAGCAGTTCTTC.